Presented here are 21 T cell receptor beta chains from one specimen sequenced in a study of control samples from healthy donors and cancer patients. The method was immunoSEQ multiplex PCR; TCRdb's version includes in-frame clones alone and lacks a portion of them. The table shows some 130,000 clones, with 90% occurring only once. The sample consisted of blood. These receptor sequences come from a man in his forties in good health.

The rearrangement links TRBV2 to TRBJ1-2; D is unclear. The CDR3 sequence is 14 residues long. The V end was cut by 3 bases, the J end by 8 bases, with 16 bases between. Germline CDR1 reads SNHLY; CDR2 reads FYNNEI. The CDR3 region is CASSDRSQSKGYTF. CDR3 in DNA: TGTGCCAGCAGTGACCGGAGTCAGTCCAAGGGCTACACCTTC.

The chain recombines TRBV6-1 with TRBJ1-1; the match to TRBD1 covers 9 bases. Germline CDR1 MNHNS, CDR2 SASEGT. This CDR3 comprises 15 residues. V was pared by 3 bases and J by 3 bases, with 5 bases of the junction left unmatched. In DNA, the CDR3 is TGTGCCAGCAGTGACACAGGGGGCGCAGACACTGAAGCTTTCTTT. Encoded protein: CASSDTGGADTEAFF.

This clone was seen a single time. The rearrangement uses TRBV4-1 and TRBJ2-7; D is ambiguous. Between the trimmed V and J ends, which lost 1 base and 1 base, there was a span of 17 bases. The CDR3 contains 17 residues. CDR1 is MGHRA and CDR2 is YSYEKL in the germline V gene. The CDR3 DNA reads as TGCGCCAGCAGCCAAGGTACACTCCAGGACGTATCCTACGAGCAGTACTTC. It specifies CASSQGTLQDVSYEQYF.

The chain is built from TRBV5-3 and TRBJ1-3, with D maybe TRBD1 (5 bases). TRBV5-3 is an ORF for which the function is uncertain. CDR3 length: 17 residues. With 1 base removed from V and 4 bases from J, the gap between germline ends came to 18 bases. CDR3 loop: CARSLIRGVGSGNTIYF. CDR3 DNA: TGTGCCAGAAGCTTGATTAGAGGGGTTGGGTCCGGAAACACCATATATTTT.

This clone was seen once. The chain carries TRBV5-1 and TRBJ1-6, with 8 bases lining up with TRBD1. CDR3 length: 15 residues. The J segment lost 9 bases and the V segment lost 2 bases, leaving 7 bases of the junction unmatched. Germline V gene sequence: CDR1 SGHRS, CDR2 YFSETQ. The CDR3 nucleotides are TGCGCCAGCAGCTTTTCAGGGGGCGAGAGTTCACCCCTCCACTTT. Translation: CASSFSGGESSPLHF.

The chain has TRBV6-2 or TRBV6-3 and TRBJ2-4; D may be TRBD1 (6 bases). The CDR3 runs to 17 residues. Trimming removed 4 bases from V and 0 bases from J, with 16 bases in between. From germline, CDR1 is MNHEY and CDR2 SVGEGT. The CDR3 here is CASSSGDRRLAKNIQYF. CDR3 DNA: TGTGCCAGCAGTTCCGGAGACAGGCGATTAGCCAAAAACATTCAGTACTTC.

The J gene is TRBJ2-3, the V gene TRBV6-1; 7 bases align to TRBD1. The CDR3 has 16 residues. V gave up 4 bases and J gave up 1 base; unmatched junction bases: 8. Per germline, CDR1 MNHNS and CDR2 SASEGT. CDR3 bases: TGTGCCAGCAGTGCTAAGGACAGGATCCGCACAGATACGCAGTATTTT. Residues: CASSAKDRIRTDTQYF.

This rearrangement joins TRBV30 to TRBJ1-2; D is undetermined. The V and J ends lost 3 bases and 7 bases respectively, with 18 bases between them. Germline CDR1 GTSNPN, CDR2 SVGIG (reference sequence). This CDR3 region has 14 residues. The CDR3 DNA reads TGTGCCTGGAGGCGGGCGATAAGCGAGGCTGGCTACACCTTC. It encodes CAWRRAISEAGYTF. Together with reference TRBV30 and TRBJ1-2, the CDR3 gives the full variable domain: SQTIHQWPATLVQPVGSPLSLECTVEGTSNPNLYWYRQAAGRGLQLLFYSVGIGQISSEVPQNLSASRPQDRQFILSSKKLLLSDSGFYLCAWRRAISEAGYTFGSGTRLTVV.

The CDR3 here is CASSSSGFYEQYF. The CDR3 DNA reads as TGTGCCAGCAGTTCCTCGGGGTTCTACGAGCAGTACTTC. V usage is TRBV6-6 and J usage is TRBJ2-7; D perhaps matches TRBD2 (5 bases). Germline V gives CDR1 MNHNY, CDR2 SVGAGI (reference sequence). There are 13 residues in the CDR3. Trimming removed 4 bases at V and 3 bases at J, with 10 bases between.

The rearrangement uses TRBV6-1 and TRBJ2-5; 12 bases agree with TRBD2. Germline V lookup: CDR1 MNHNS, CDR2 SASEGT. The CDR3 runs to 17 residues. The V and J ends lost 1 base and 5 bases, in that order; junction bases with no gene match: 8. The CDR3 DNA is TGTGCCAGCAGTGAAGGTTGGGCTAGCGGGGGGGTGGAGACCCAGTACTTC. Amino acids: CASSEGWASGGVETQYF.

CDR3 nucleotide sequence: TGCAGTGCTAAATTTCCTCAGCCCCAGCATTTT. Residues: CSAKFPQPQHF. The chain recombines TRBV20-1 with TRBJ1-5; D is ambiguous. The V end was cut by 4 bases, the J end by 6 bases, with 7 bases between. The CDR3 covers 11 residues. Germline CDR1 is DFQATT and CDR2 is SNEGSKA (reference sequence).

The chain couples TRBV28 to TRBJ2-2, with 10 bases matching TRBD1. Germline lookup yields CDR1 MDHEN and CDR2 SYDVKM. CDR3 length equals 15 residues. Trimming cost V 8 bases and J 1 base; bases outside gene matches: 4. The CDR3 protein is CASGTGDRNTGELFF. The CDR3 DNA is TGTGCCAGCGGGACAGGGGATAGGAACACCGGGGAGCTGTTTTTT.

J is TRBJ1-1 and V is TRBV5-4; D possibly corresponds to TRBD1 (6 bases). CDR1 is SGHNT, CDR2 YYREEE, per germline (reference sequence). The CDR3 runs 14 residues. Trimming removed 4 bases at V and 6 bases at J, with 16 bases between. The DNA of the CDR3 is TGTGCCAGCAGCACAACAGGGTTGCTAGCTGAAGCTTTCTTT. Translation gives CASSTTGLLAEAFF.

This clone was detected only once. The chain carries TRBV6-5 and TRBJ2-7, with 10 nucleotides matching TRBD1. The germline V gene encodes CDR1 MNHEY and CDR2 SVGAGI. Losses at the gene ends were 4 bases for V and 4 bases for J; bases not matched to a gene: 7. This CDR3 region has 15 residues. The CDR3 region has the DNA TGTGCCAGCAGTTCCTGGACAGGGGGGGGTTACGAGCAGTACTTC. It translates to CASSSWTGGGYEQYF.

The DNA of the CDR3 is TGCAGCGTTGCCCAAGAGCAGGGCAATGAGCAGTTCTTC. Translating it yields CSVAQEQGNEQFF. The gene calls are TRBV29-1 and TRBJ2-1; a possible D gene is TRBD1 (5 bases). The CDR3 is 13 residues long. CDR1 is SQVTM and CDR2 is ANQGSEA in the germline V gene. Trimming pared 4 bases from V and 6 bases from J, leaving 13 bases between.

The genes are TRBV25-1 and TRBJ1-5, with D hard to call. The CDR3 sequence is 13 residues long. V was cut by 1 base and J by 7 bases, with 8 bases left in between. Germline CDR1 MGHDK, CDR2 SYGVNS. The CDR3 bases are TGTGCCAGCAGTGAATTGGGCGAACAGCCCCAGCATTTT. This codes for CASSELGEQPQHF.

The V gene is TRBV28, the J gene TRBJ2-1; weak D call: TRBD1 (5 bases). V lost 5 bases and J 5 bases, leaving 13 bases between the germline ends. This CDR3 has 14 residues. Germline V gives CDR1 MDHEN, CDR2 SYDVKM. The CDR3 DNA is TGTGCCAGCAGTAGACAGTTCATCCACAATGAGCAGTTCTTC. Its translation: CASSRQFIHNEQFF.

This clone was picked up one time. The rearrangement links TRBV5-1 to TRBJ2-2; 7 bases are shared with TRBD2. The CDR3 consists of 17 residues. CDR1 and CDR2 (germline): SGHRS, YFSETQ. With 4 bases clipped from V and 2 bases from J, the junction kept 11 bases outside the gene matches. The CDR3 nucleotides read TGCGCCAGCAGCCTGATCCCGGGACTATCAAACACCGGGGAGCTGTTTTTT. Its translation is CASSLIPGLSNTGELFF.

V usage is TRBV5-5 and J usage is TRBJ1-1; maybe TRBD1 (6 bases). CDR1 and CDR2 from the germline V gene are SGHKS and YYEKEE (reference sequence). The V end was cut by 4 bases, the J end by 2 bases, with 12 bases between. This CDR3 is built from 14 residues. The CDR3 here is CASSLDSRNTEAFF. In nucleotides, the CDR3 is TGTGCCAGCAGCCTGGACAGTCGAAACACTGAAGCTTTCTTT.

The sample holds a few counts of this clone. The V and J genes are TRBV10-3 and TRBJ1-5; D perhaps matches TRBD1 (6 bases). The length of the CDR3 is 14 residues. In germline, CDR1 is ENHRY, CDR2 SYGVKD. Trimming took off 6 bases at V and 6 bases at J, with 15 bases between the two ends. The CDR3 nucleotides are TGTGCCATCAGGGAGGGGTTAGGGGGTCAGCCCCAGCATTTT. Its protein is CAIREGLGGQPQHF.

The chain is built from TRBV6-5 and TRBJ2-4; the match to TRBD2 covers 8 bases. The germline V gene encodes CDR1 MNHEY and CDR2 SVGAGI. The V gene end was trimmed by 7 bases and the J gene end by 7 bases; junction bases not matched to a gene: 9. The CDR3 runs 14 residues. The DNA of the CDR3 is TGTGCCAGCAACTCGGGGGGACTAGGCAACATTCAGTACTTC. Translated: CASNSGGLGNIQYF.